Below are 27 T cell receptor beta chains sequenced from a single sample in a study of cytomegalovirus exposure and HLA in healthy donors. The PCR had 60 Vbeta and 13 Jbeta primers. Clones were sequenced by immunoSEQ multiplex PCR, and TCRdb holds only the in-frame ones, with some missing. The profile shows around 81,000 clones, about 64% of them singletons. Sequenced material: PBMCs. The receptors stem from a man aged 25 to 40 in good health and CMV-seropositive.

The CDR3, as DNA: TGTGCCAGCAGCCCCACAGGGGGCCGGGACGAGCAGTACTTC. This sequence encodes CASSPTGGRDEQYF. The chain is built from TRBV4-2 and TRBJ2-7, with 9 bases identical to TRBD1. CDR1 and CDR2 from the germline V gene are LGHNA and YNFKEQ. Trimming at V came to 4 bases and at J to 5 bases, leaving 6 bases not matched to a gene. The CDR3 contains 14 residues.

The chain joins TRBV10-3 to TRBJ2-3, with D possibly being TRBD2 (5 bases). V was clipped by 9 bases and J by 4 bases, with 14 bases between them. Germline-derived CDR1 and CDR2 are ENHRY and SYGVKD. The CDR3 runs 13 residues. This CDR3 is CAINSVSADTQYF. The DNA of the CDR3 is TGTGCCATTAATAGCGTTAGCGCAGATACGCAGTATTTT.

This sequence joins TRBV19 and TRBJ1-2; 8 bases match TRBD1. Germline lookup yields CDR1 LNHDA and CDR2 SQIVND (reference sequence). V shed 5 bases, J shed 7 bases, and the junction held 12 bases outside the gene matches. This CDR3 is built from 15 residues. For the CDR3, the DNA is TGTGCCAGTAGTTTGACCCGGACAGGGCAGAGTGGCTACACCTTC. This codes for CASSLTRTGQSGYTF.

This clone showed up just a few times. The gene calls are TRBV9 and TRBJ2-3, with 9 positions matching TRBD2. Germline values: CDR1 SGDLS, CDR2 YYNGEE. CDR3 length equals 16 residues. Unmatched junction bases numbered 8, after V lost 0 bases and J lost 6 bases. CDR3 protein: CASSVDGRGGQDTQYF. CDR3 nucleotides: TGTGCCAGCAGCGTAGACGGGCGGGGGGGCCAGGATACGCAGTATTTT.

A single count supports this clone. This rearrangement joins TRBV9 to TRBJ1-5; TRBD1 might be the D (6 bases). The V gene lost 2 bases and the J gene lost 1 base, with 10 bases spanning the gap. The CDR3 consists of 15 residues. CDR1 and CDR2 from the germline V gene are SGDLS and YYNGEE. CDR3 sequence: CASSVEGGSNQPQHF. In nucleotides, the CDR3 is TGTGCCAGCAGCGTCGAGGGGGGGAGCAATCAGCCCCAGCATTTT.

The J gene is TRBJ2-3, the V gene TRBV9; D call uncertain. The V gene lost 0 bases and the J gene lost 2 bases, with 10 bases spanning the gap. The CDR3 is 15 residues long. Germline V gives CDR1 SGDLS, CDR2 YYNGEE. CDR3 protein: CASSVVAYPTDTQYF. The CDR3 bases are TGTGCCAGCAGCGTAGTTGCCTACCCCACAGATACGCAGTATTTT. Using reference TRBV9 and TRBJ2-3 for the parts outside the CDR3, the full variable domain is DSGVTQTPKHLITATGQRVTLRCSPRSGDLSVYWYQQSLDQGLQFLIQYYNGEERAKGNILERFSAQQFPDLHSELNLSSLELGDSALYFCASSVVAYPTDTQYFGPGTRLTVL.

The V and J genes are TRBV5-4 and TRBJ1-1; D not certain. Germline V gene lookup returns CDR1 SGHNT and CDR2 YYREEE (reference sequence). V dropped 2 bases and J dropped 1 base, with 6 bases sitting between them. The CDR3 length is 13 residues. CDR3 protein: CASSLGENTEAFF. For the CDR3, the DNA is TGTGCCAGCAGCTTAGGAGAGAACACTGAAGCTTTCTTT.

The chain recombines TRBV4-1 with TRBJ2-5; TRBD1 matches at 7 bases. Germline lookup yields CDR1 MGHRA and CDR2 YSYEKL. This CDR3 is built from 17 residues. V lost 1 base, J lost 0 bases, and 8 bases stayed unmatched. The CDR3 DNA follows: TGCGCCAGCAGCCAAGGCAGGGACAGCCTGTACCAAGAGACCCAGTACTTC. This encodes CASSQGRDSLYQETQYF.

This clone was seen more than once but under ten times. The gene calls are TRBV7-3 and TRBJ2-3; D unclear. The CDR3 loop spans 14 amino acids. V was shortened by 0 bases and J by 2 bases, with 6 bases between the two germline ends. The V gene's germline CDR1 is SGHTA and CDR2 FQGTGA. CDR3 nucleotides: TGTGCCAGCAGCTTAACGTATAACACAGATACGCAGTATTTT. Amino acids: CASSLTYNTDTQYF.

V gene TRBV6-5 combines with J gene TRBJ2-3; maybe TRBD2 (5 bases). The CDR3 is 13 amino acids. Germline assignment: CDR1 MNHEY and CDR2 SVGAGI. The V end was cut by 4 bases, the J end by 6 bases, with 11 bases between. As DNA, the CDR3 is TGTGCCAGCAGTTGGGCGCGGGTGGATACGCAGTATTTT. Translation: CASSWARVDTQYF.

V and J are TRBV10-3 and TRBJ2-5; 8 bases map to TRBD1. The trim removed 10 bases at V and 0 bases at J, leaving 10 bases unmatched. The germline gives CDR1 ENHRY, CDR2 SYGVKD. This CDR3 is built from 15 residues. CDR3 in DNA: TGTGCCACCTCACTCACAGGGGGTTACCAAGAGACCCAGTACTTC. It specifies CATSLTGGYQETQYF.

V usage is TRBV7-9 and J usage is TRBJ1-2; 9 bases agree with TRBD1. The CDR3 sequence is 14 residues long. In germline, CDR1 is SEHNR, CDR2 FQNEAQ (reference sequence). J was trimmed by 8 bases and V by 2 bases; bases with no gene match: 6. CDR3 in DNA: TGTGCCAGCAGCTTACCCGACAGGGGGGGAGGCTACACCTTC. This codes for CASSLPDRGGGYTF.

This sequence joins TRBV5-1 and TRBJ1-3; 9 bases are a match to TRBD1. Looked up from germline, CDR1 is SGHRS and CDR2 is YFSETQ. J was trimmed by 8 bases and V by 4 bases; bases with no gene match: 10. This CDR3 comprises 15 residues. The chain's CDR3 is CASSNKQGAADTIYF. The CDR3 DNA is TGCGCCAGCAGCAATAAACAGGGGGCCGCGGACACCATATATTTT.

This clone was found a few times. This chain joins TRBV10-3 and TRBJ1-1, with 9 positions matching TRBD1. Germline V gene lookup returns CDR1 ENHRY and CDR2 SYGVKD. The CDR3 runs to 13 residues. Unmatched junction bases numbered 3, after V lost 3 bases and J lost 7 bases. The CDR3 DNA reads TGTGCCATCAGTGATTCGGGACAGGGTGAAGCTTTCTTT. Amino acids: CAISDSGQGEAFF.

V is TRBV6-4 and J is TRBJ2-3, with D possibly matching TRBD2 (5 bases). The germline V gene encodes CDR1 MRHNA and CDR2 SNTAGT. V was clipped by 0 bases and J by 0 bases, with 10 bases between them. This CDR3 spans 16 amino acids. For the CDR3, the DNA is TGTGCCAGCAGTGACTCCTGGACTTCTAGCACAGATACGCAGTATTTT. It codes for CASSDSWTSSTDTQYF.

This clone turned up a few times. This chain links TRBV28 with TRBJ1-1; 8 bases are a match to TRBD1. CDR1 MDHEN and CDR2 SYDVKM come from the germline V gene. V shed 6 bases, J shed 4 bases, and the junction held 7 bases outside the gene matches. The CDR3 covers 14 residues. CDR3 amino acids: CASSLQGGSTEAFF. Written as DNA, the CDR3 is TGTGCCAGCAGCCTACAGGGGGGGAGCACTGAAGCTTTCTTT.

The genes are TRBV27 and TRBJ1-1; 10 nucleotides match TRBD1. The V gene end was trimmed by 5 bases and the J gene end by 1 base; junction bases not matched to a gene: 4. The germline V gene encodes CDR1 MNHEY and CDR2 SMNVEV (reference sequence). The CDR3 is 15 residues long. The CDR3 loop reads CASSPRTGGNTEAFF. The CDR3 coding sequence is TGTGCCAGCAGTCCCCGGACAGGGGGGAACACTGAAGCTTTCTTT.

This sequence joins TRBV5-1 and TRBJ2-1; 8 bases are shared with TRBD2. This CDR3 spans 15 amino acids. V was pared by 0 bases and J by 4 bases, with 3 bases of the junction left unmatched. Germline CDR1 and CDR2: SGHRS and YFSETQ. The CDR3 region has the DNA TGCGCCAGCAGCTTGGCTTCTAGCGGGTACAATGAGCAGTTCTTC. Residues: CASSLASSGYNEQFF.

The chain joins TRBV7-3 to TRBJ2-1; D is unresolved. The V and J ends lost 2 bases and 4 bases respectively, with 6 bases between them. Germline V gene lookup returns CDR1 SGHTA and CDR2 FQGTGA. There are 13 residues in the CDR3. The CDR3 DNA reads as TGTGCCAGCAGCTTAGGGCTATACAATGAGCAGTTCTTC. Its protein product is CASSLGLYNEQFF. Complete variable domain (other parts from reference TRBV7-3 and TRBJ2-1): GAGVSQTPSNKVTEKGKYVELRCDPISGHTALYWYRQSLGQGPEFLIYFQGTGAADDSGLPNDRFFAVRPEGSVSTLKIQRTERGDSAVYLCASSLGLYNEQFFGPGTRLTVL.

The V call is TRBV6-1, the J call TRBJ2-7, with TRBD2 identical over 9 bases. The CDR3 is 16 amino acids. V trimming: 1 base; J trimming: 4 bases; junction bases outside the gene matches: 8. Germline CDR1 and CDR2: MNHNS and SASEGT. CDR3 amino acids: CASSEGSGGGAYEQYF. The CDR3 DNA follows: TGTGCCAGCAGTGAAGGGTCTGGCGGGGGGGCATACGAGCAGTACTTC.

This clone has only a few counts. This sequence joins TRBV29-1 and TRBJ2-7; D might be TRBD2 (6 bases). The CDR3 has 16 amino acids. CDR1 and CDR2 from the germline V gene are SQVTM and ANQGSEA. The V and J ends lost 4 bases and 2 bases respectively, with 21 bases between them. The CDR3 spells CSVVLFGLAIAYEQYF. CDR3 in DNA: TGCAGCGTTGTTCTATTCGGCCTAGCGATTGCCTACGAGCAGTACTTC.

This clone showed up just a few times. The chain links TRBV6-1 to TRBJ2-2; D is unclear. V dropped 7 bases and J dropped 6 bases, with 15 bases sitting between them. The CDR3 sequence is 14 residues long. Germline V CDR1 and CDR2: MNHNS, SASEGT. CDR3 sequence reads: CASTKREVAGELFF. DNA for the CDR3: TGTGCCAGCACCAAAAGAGAAGTGGCCGGGGAGCTGTTTTTT.

J is TRBJ2-2 and V is TRBV11-2; unclear D gene. Trimming shortened V by 2 bases and J by 0 bases, and 10 bases separated the two germline ends. The germline gives CDR1 SGHAT, CDR2 FQNNGV. The CDR3 loop spans 16 amino acids. CDR3 sequence reads: CASSLMAVANTGELFF. The CDR3 DNA reads TGTGCCAGCAGCTTAATGGCGGTCGCGAACACCGGGGAGCTGTTTTTT.

In its sample, this clone was seen a few times. This chain connects TRBV4-3 to TRBJ2-7; 8 nucleotides match TRBD2. This CDR3 spans 16 amino acids. CDR1 is LGHNA and CDR2 is YSLEER in the germline V gene. V shed 0 bases and J 5 bases; nucleotides not matched to a gene: 9. CDR3 in DNA: TGCGCCAGCAGCCAAGATTTCGCTAGCGGGCACGACGAGCAGTACTTC. It is translated as CASSQDFASGHDEQYF.

This chain uses TRBV5-4 with TRBJ2-1; 11 nucleotides align to TRBD2. V was clipped by 3 bases and J by 7 bases; unmatched bases: 6. Germline V gives CDR1 SGHNT, CDR2 YYREEE (reference sequence). CDR3 length: 15 residues. Here the CDR3 reads CASSSRLAGRNEQFF. In DNA, the CDR3 is TGTGCCAGCAGCTCTAGACTAGCGGGGAGAAATGAGCAGTTCTTC.

The chain carries TRBV27 and TRBJ2-3; D not certain. This CDR3 spans 13 amino acids. The germline CDR1 and CDR2 sequences are MNHEY and SMNVEV (reference sequence). V was trimmed by 7 bases and J by 0 bases, leaving 8 bases between them. The CDR3 sequence: CASKKTSTDTQYF. The CDR3 DNA is TGTGCCAGCAAAAAAACTAGCACAGATACGCAGTATTTT.

This chain uses TRBV28 with TRBJ2-1; TRBD2 aligns across 8 bases. Germline-derived CDR1 and CDR2 are MDHEN and SYDVKM. The CDR3 totals 16 residues. J was trimmed by 4 bases and V by 3 bases; bases with no gene match: 8. As DNA, the CDR3 is TGTGCCAGCAGTTTTTTGTCACCGGGAGGGTACAATGAGCAGTTCTTC. It yields the protein CASSFLSPGGYNEQFF.